The rows below give T cell receptor beta chains drawn from one sample of a study of a mutant IDH1 vaccine in newly diagnosed glioma. These receptors' targets are unknown. Libraries were prepared by immunoSEQ multiplex PCR; TCRdb keeps only in-frame clonotypes and omits some of them. The sample has roughly 38,000 clones, 82% seen once; the top ten hold 15% to 20%. Sequencing used PBMCs, obtained from a glioma patient whose treatment included an IDH1 peptide vaccine. The receptors originated from a man between 18 and 35 years old with glioma. Some clones in this sample may be carry-over from other donors' samples. Each CDR3 is given with its conserved first and last residue. Each record gives: D gene, J gene, CDR3 length, V gene, clone size, CDR3 protein, CDR3 DNA. A D gene is named only where the DNA matches it firmly. Part of the rows lack a size; the others show once, few, many or a class for expanded clones.

-,TRBJ1-5,15,TRBV5-5,-,CASSLGPPLNQPQHF,TGTGCCAGCAGCTTAGGTCCGCCACTTAATCAGCCCCAGCATTTT
-,TRBJ1-4,13,TRBV30,-,CAWSSTANEKLFF,TGTGCCTGGAGCAGCACAGCTAATGAAAAACTGTTTTTT
TRBD1,TRBJ1-1,14,TRBV25-1,-,CASSRGQGGSEAFF,TGTGCCAGCTCTAGAGGACAGGGTGGGTCCGAGGCTTTCTTT
-,TRBJ1-1,14,TRBV6-5,-,CASSYSQGRTEAFF,TGTGCCAGCAGTTACTCTCAGGGGCGCACTGAAGCTTTCTTT
-,TRBJ1-5,13,TRBV30,-,CAWSKKGNQPQHF,TGTGCCTGGAGTAAAAAGGGGAATCAGCCCCAGCATTTT
-,TRBJ1-1,13,TRBV19,-,CASSLTANTEAFF,TGTGCCAGTAGTTTAACCGCCAACACTGAAGCTTTCTTT
-,TRBJ2-7,11,TRBV29-1,-,CSAELAYEQYF,TGCAGTGCAGAACTTGCCTACGAGCAGTACTTC
TRBD2,TRBJ2-7,13,TRBV5-4,-,CASSLRAGDEQYF,TGTGCCAGCAGCTTGAGGGCGGGAGACGAGCAGTACTTC
TRBD1,TRBJ2-7,15,TRBV7-9,-,CASSFRQGVAYEQYF,TGTGCCAGCAGCTTCAGACAGGGGGTAGCCTACGAGCAGTACTTC
-,TRBJ2-1,15,TRBV5-6,-,CASSFGLQGGDEQFF,TGTGCCAGCAGCTTCGGATTACAGGGGGGGGATGAGCAGTTCTTC
TRBD1,TRBJ1-1,14,TRBV6-5,-,CASSPDRSNTEAFF,TGTGCCAGCAGTCCGGACAGGTCGAACACTGAAGCTTTCTTT
-,TRBJ1-1,14,TRBV7-9,once,CASSLEGGITEAFF,TGTGCCAGCAGCTTAGAGGGGGGAATCACTGAAGCTTTCTTT
TRBD2,TRBJ2-3,16,TRBV15,-,CATSRGLAGSTDTQYF,TGTGCCACCAGCAGGGGACTAGCGGGGAGCACAGATACGCAGTATTTT
-,TRBJ2-3,14,TRBV5-6,-,CASSLVKSTDTQYF,TGTGCCAGCAGCTTGGTAAAAAGCACAGATACGCAGTATTTT
-,TRBJ2-5,11,TRBV20-1,-,CSANPQETQYF,TGCAGTGCTAACCCACAAGAGACCCAGTACTTC
-,TRBJ2-5,14,TRBV7-6,-,CASSFMGGQETQYF,TGTGCCAGCAGCTTCATGGGGGGCCAAGAGACCCAGTACTTC
-,TRBJ2-7,13,TRBV19,-,CASGRVGAAEQYF,TGTGCCAGTGGCCGGGTCGGGGCCGCTGAGCAGTACTTC
-,TRBJ2-1,14,TRBV7-8,-,CASRQTGGELGQFF,TGTGCCAGCAGACAAACAGGGGGGGAGCTTGGGCAGTTCTTC
-,TRBJ1-2,13,TRBV6-1,once,CASAAAMDYGYTF,TGTGCCAGCGCCGCCGCGATGGACTATGGCTACACCTTC
-,TRBJ1-4,13,TRBV2,-,CASSVEQGAKLFF,TGTGCCAGCAGTGTGGAGCAGGGTGCAAAACTGTTTTTT
-,TRBJ2-2,14,TRBV12-5,few,CAISGGENTGELFF,TGTGCAATTTCCGGAGGGGAGAACACCGGGGAGCTGTTTTTT
TRBD1,TRBJ1-1,16,TRBV27,-,CASSLGTGNLGTEAFF,TGTGCCAGCAGTTTAGGGACAGGGAATTTGGGAACTGAAGCTTTCTTT
TRBD1,TRBJ1-1,17,TRBV5-6,-,CASSFLGQGASTAWAFF,TGTGCCAGCAGCTTCTTAGGGCAGGGGGCAAGTACCGCATGGGCTTTCTTT
TRBD1,TRBJ1-1,13,TRBV27,once,CASTPTGKTEAFF,TGTGCCAGCACCCCGACAGGGAAGACTGAAGCTTTCTTT
-,TRBJ2-6,16,TRBV6-4,few,CASSDGRNSGANVLTF,TGTGCCAGCAGTGACGGACGAAACTCTGGGGCCAACGTCCTGACTTTC
TRBD1,TRBJ1-2,15,TRBV7-9,-,CASSEPGTGLYGYTF,TGTGCCAGCAGCGAACCCGGGACAGGGCTCTATGGCTACACCTTC
-,TRBJ1-3,20,TRBV4-3,-,CASSQAILFGGLSDGNTIYF,TGCGCCAGCAGCCAAGCTATCCTATTCGGGGGACTATCTGATGGAAACACCATATATTTT
TRBD1,TRBJ1-2,12,TRBV29-1,-,CSVVTGGYGYTF,TGCAGCGTTGTGACAGGGGGATATGGCTACACCTTC
-,TRBJ1-3,15,TRBV6-5,-,CASSYSKGVGNTIYF,TGTGCCAGCAGTTACTCGAAAGGGGTTGGAAACACCATATATTTT
TRBD2,TRBJ2-3,20,TRBV30,-,CAWSVWGLAGGPTLTDTQYF,TGTGCCTGGAGTGTATGGGGACTAGCGGGGGGGCCCACTCTCACAGATACGCAGTATTTT
-,TRBJ1-4,15,TRBV7-2,-,CASSLQRRANEKLFF,TGTGCCAGCAGCCTCCAACGACGGGCTAATGAAAAACTGTTTTTT
-,TRBJ2-7,12,TRBV15,once,CATSRDYVEQYF,TGTGCCACCAGCAGAGATTATGTCGAGCAGTACTTC
-,TRBJ1-2,14,TRBV9,-,CASSAGQAAYGYTF,TGTGCCAGCAGCGCCGGCCAGGCAGCCTATGGCTACACCTTC
TRBD1,TRBJ1-6,15,TRBV30,-,CAWSLRTGQNSPLHF,TGTGCCTGGAGTCTCCGGACAGGCCAAAATTCACCCCTCCACTTT
-,TRBJ2-7,14,TRBV19,-,CASSIEGVSNEQYF,TGTGCCAGTAGTATTGAGGGGGTCTCGAACGAGCAGTACTTC
-,TRBJ2-7,13,TRBV4-1,-,CASSHKDNYEQYF,TGCGCCAGCAGCCATAAGGACAACTACGAGCAGTACTTC